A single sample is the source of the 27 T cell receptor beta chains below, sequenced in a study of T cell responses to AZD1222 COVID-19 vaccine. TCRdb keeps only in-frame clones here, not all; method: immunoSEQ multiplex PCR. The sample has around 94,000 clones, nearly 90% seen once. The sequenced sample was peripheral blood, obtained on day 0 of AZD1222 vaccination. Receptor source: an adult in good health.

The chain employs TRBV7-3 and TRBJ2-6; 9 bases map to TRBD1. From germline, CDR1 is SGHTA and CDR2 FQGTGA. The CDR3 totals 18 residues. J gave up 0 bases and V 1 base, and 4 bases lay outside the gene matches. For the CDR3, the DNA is TGTGCCAGCAGCTTAAGTGGACAGGGGTACTCTGGGGCCAACGTCCTGACTTTC. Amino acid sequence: CASSLSGQGYSGANVLTF.

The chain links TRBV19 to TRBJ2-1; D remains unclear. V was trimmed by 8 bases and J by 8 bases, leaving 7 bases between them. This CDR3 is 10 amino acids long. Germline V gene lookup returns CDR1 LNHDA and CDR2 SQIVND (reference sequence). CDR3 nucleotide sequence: TGTGCCAGTGGCAGTTATGAGCAGTTCTTC. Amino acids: CASGSYEQFF.

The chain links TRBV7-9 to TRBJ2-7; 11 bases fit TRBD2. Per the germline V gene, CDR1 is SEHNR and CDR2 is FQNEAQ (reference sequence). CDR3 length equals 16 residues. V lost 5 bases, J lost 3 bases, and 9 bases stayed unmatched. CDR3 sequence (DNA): TGTGCCAGCAGCACCCGAACGACTAGCGGGGACTACGAGCAGTACTTC. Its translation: CASSTRTTSGDYEQYF.

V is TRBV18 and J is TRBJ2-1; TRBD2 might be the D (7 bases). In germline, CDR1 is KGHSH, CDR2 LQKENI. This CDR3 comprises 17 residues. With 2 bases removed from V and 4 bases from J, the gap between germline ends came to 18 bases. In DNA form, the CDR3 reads TGTGCCAGCTCACCATTCGACGGGGGGCTAAGGTACAATGAGCAGTTCTTC. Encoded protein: CASSPFDGGLRYNEQFF.

The CDR3 DNA reads as TGTGCCAGTAGTATCGGACCAACTGAAGCTTTCTTT. Protein product: CASSIGPTEAFF. This chain joins TRBV19 and TRBJ1-1; D not resolved. The germline V and J ends were trimmed by 3 bases and 5 bases, with 7 bases remaining between them. Germline CDR1 reads LNHDA; CDR2 reads SQIVND (reference sequence). The CDR3 sequence is 12 residues long.

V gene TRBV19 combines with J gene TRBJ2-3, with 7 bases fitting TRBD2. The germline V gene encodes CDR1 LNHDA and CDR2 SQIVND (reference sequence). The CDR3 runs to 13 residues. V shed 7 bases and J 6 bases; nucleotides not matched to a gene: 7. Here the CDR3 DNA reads TGTGCCAGTACGGGACTATCAGGTGATACGCAGTATTTT. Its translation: CASTGLSGDTQYF.

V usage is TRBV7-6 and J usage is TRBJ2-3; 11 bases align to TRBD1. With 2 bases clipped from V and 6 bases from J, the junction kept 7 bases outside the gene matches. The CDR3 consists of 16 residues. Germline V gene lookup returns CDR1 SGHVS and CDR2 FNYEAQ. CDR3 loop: CASSLTPGQGADTQYF. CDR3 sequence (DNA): TGTGCCAGCAGCTTAACCCCAGGACAGGGGGCCGATACGCAGTATTTT.

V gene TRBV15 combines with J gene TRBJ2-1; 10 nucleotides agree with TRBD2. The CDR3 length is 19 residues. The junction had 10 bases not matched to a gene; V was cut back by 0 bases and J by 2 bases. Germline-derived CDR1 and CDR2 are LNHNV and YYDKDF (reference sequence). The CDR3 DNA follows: TGTGCCACCAGCAGAGATCTAGCGGGGGCCGATAGGCCCTACAATGAGCAGTTCTTC. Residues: CATSRDLAGADRPYNEQFF.

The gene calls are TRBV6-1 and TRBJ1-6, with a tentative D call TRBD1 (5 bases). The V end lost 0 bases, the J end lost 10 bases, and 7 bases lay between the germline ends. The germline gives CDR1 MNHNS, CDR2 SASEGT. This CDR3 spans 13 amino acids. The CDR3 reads CASSEAGESPLHF. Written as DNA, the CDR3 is TGTGCCAGCAGTGAAGCGGGGGAATCACCCCTCCACTTT.

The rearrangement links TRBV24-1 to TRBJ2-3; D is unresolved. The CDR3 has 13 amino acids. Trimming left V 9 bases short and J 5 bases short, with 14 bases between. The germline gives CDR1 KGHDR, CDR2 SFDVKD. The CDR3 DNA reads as TGTGCCACCGCCTCCGACCCCGGAGATACGCAGTATTTT. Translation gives CATASDPGDTQYF.

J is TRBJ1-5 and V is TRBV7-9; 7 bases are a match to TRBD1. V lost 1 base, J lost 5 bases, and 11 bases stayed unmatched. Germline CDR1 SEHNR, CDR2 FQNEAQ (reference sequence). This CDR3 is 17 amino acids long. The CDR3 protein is CASSLGQDRYRDQPQHF. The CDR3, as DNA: TGTGCCAGCAGCTTAGGACAGGACAGGTATAGGGATCAGCCCCAGCATTTT.

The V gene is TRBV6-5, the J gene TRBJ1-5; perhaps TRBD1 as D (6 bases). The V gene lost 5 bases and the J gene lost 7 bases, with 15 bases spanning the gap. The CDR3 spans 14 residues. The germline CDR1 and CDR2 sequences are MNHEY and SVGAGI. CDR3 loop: CASSQSGVGQPQHF. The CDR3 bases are TGTGCCAGCAGTCAGTCAGGGGTAGGCCAGCCCCAGCATTTT.

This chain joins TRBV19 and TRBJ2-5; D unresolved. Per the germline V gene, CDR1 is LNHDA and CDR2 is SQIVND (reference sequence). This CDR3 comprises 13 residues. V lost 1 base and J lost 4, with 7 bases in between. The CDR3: CASSIGNRETQYF. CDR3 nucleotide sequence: TGTGCCAGTAGTATAGGAAACCGAGAGACCCAGTACTTC.

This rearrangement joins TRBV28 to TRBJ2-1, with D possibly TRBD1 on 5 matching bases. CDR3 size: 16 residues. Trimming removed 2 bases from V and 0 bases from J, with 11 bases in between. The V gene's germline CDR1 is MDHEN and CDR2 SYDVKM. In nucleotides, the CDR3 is TGTGCCAGCAGTTTACTGGGGCAGCGCTCCTACAATGAGCAGTTCTTC. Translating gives CASSLLGQRSYNEQFF.

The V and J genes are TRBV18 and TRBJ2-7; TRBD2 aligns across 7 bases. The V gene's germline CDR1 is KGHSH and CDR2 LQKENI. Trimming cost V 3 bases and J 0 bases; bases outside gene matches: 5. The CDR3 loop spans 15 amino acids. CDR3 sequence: CASSPGLSSSYEQYF. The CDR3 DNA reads TGTGCCAGCTCACCGGGACTATCGAGCTCCTACGAGCAGTACTTC.

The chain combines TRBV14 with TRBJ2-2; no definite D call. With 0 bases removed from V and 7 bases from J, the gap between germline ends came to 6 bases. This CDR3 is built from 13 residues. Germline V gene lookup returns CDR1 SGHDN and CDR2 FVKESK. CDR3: CASSQESFGELFF. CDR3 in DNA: TGTGCCAGCAGCCAAGAGTCATTCGGGGAGCTGTTTTTT.

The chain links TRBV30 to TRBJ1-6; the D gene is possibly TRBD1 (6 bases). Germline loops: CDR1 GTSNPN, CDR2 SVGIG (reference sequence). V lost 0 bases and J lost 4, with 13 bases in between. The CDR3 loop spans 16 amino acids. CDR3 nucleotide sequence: TGTGCCTGGAGTGTGTCCGGACAGAGATATAATTCACCCCTCCACTTT. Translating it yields CAWSVSGQRYNSPLHF.

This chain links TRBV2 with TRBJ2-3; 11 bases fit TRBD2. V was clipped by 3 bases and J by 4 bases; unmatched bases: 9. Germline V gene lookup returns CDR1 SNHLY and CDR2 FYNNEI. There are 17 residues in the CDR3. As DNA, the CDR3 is TGTGCCAGCAGTGACCCTCCCGGGACTAGCGGCCCAGATACGCAGTATTTT. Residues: CASSDPPGTSGPDTQYF.

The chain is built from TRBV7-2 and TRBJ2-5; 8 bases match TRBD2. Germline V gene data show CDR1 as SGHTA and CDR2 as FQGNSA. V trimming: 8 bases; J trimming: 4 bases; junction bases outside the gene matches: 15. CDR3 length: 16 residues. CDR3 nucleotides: TGTGCCAGCCAGGGTGTAGGTGGTAGCGGGGCAGAGACCCAGTACTTC. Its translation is CASQGVGGSGAETQYF.

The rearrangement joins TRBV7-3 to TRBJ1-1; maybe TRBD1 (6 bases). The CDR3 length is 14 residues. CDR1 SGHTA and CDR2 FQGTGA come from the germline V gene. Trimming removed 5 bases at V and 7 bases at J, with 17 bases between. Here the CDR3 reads CASSPGNRVGEAFF. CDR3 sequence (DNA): TGTGCCAGCAGCCCCGGGAACAGGGTTGGTGAAGCTTTCTTT.

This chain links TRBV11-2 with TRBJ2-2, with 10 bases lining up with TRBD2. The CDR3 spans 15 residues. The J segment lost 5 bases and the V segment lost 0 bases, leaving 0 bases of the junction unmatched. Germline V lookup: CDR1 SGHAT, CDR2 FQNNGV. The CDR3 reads CASSLEAGGTGELFF. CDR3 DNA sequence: TGTGCCAGCAGCTTAGAAGCGGGGGGGACCGGGGAGCTGTTTTTT. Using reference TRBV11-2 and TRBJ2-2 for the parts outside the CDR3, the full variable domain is EAGVAQSPRYKIIEKRQSVAFWCNPISGHATLYWYQQILGQGPKLLIQFQNNGVVDDSQLPKDRFSAERLKGVDSTLKIQPAKLEDSAVYLCASSLEAGGTGELFFGEGSRLTVL.

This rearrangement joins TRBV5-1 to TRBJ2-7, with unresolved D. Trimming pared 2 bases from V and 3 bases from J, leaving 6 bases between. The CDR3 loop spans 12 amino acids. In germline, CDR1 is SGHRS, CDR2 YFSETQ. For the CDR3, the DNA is TGCGCCAGCAGCTTCCTGGGCTACGAGCAGTACTTC. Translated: CASSFLGYEQYF.

Here the CDR3 DNA reads TGCGCCAGCAGCTTGGGACATCAGGAAGAGACCCAGTACTTC. The encoded protein is CASSLGHQEETQYF. This chain links TRBV5-1 with TRBJ2-5, with no clear D. CDR3 length: 14 amino acids. CDR1 and CDR2 from the germline V gene are SGHRS and YFSETQ. V shed 0 bases and J shed 3 bases, with 9 bases lying between them.

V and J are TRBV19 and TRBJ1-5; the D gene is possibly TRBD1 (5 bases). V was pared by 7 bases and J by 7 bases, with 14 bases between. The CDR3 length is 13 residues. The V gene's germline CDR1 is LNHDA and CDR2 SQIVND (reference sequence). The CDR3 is CASTGQGAQPQHF. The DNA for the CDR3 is TGTGCCAGTACCGGGCAGGGTGCCCAGCCCCAGCATTTT.

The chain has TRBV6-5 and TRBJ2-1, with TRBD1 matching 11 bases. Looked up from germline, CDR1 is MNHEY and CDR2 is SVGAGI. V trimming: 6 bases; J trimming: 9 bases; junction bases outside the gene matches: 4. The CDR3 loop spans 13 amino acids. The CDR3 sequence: CASSLGTGGEQFF. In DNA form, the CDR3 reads TGTGCCAGCAGCCTGGGGACAGGGGGTGAGCAGTTCTTC.

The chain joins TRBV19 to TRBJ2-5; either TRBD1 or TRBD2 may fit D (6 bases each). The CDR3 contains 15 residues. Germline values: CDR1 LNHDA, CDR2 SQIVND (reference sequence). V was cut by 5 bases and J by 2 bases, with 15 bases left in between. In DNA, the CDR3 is TGTGCCAGTAGTGACGGGGGCGCTCCTCAAGAGACCCAGTACTTC. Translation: CASSDGGAPQETQYF.

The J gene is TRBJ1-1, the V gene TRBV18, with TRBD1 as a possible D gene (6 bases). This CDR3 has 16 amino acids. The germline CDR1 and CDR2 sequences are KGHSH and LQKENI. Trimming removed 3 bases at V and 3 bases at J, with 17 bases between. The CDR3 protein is CASSPSGGQSDTEAFF. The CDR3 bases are TGTGCCAGCTCACCCTCGGGGGGCCAGTCGGACACTGAAGCTTTCTTT.